The 26 T cell receptor beta chains reported below all come from one sample, sequenced in a study of T cells in Graves' hyperthyroidism and ophthalmopathy. Amplified TCR beta CDR3 regions derived from RNA transcripts. When the TCR CDR3 underwent first-round RT-PCR, the HTBI primer set was used. TCRdb reprocessed the multiplex PCR reads via MiXCR and lists one record per CDR3 protein. In the table there are about 680,000 distinct CDR3 sequences, 35% of which are singletons. Sequenced sample: blood. The receptors here all came from a woman aged 40 to 50 with Graves' hyperthyroidism.

There are a few counts of this clonotype. The CDR3 is CASSHDMDRTYEQYF. The CDR3 DNA is TGTGCCAGCAGCCACGACATGGACCGAACCTACGAGCAGTACTTC. The chain couples TRBV13 to TRBJ2-7; D not resolved. This CDR3 has 15 amino acids. Germline CDR1 is PRHDT and CDR2 is FYEKMQ (reference sequence). V lost 5 bases and J lost 2, with 16 bases in between.

This clonotype was observed a handful of times. The junction departs from the called germline gene at one end, perhaps through a read error. The chain carries TRBV4-3 and TRBJ1-1; no clear D gene. Germline-derived CDR1 and CDR2 are LGHNA and YSLEER. The CDR3 extends over 14 amino acids. CDR3 bases: TGTGCCAGCAGCCAAGAAGGATTAAATACTGAAGCTTTCTTT. It specifies CASSQEGLNTEAFF.

The genes are TRBV27 and TRBJ2-6, with no clear D. The CDR3 spans 16 residues. Germline V gene data show CDR1 as MNHEY and CDR2 as SMNVEV (reference sequence). Trimming pared 4 bases from V and 3 bases from J, leaving 13 bases between. CDR3 loop: CASSSPARVGANVLTF. As DNA, the CDR3 is TGTGCCAGCAGTTCCCCAGCTAGGGTTGGGGCCAACGTCCTGACTTTC. Variable domain in full (rest from reference TRBV27 and TRBJ2-6): EAQVTQNPRYLITVTGKKLTVTCSQNMNHEYMSWYRQDPGLGLRQIYYSMNVEVTDKGDVPEGYKVSRKEKRNFPLILESPSPNQTSLYFCASSSPARVGANVLTFGAGSRLTVL.

This clonotype has a single count. The chain uses TRBV12-3 or TRBV12-4 and TRBJ2-2; TRBD1 agrees at 8 bases. The CDR3 covers 14 residues. Trimming removed 7 bases from V and 2 bases from J; junction bases left unmatched: 3. The CDR3 coding sequence is TGTGCCAGCACCGACAGGGGAAACACCGGGGAGCTGTTTTTT. It specifies CASTDRGNTGELFF.

The chain combines TRBV29-1 with TRBJ1-2; TRBD1 might be the D (5 bases). The CDR3 is made up of 13 amino acids. V was trimmed by 4 bases and J by 8 bases, leaving 17 bases between them. Per germline, CDR1 SQVTM and CDR2 ANQGSEA. The CDR3 DNA sequence: TGCAGCGTTGTCTGGGGGAGAGGGGACGGCTACACCTTC. Translation gives CSVVWGRGDGYTF.

This clonotype came up a few times. The rearrangement uses TRBV27 and TRBJ1-1; D ambiguous. V was cut by 6 bases and J by 6 bases, with 8 bases left in between. Germline CDR1 and CDR2: MNHEY and SMNVEV (reference sequence). CDR3 length equals 11 residues. CDR3: CASRGIAEAFF. CDR3 sequence (DNA): TGTGCCAGCAGAGGTATCGCTGAAGCTTTCTTT.

This clonotype has just a few counts. The genes are TRBV6-5 and TRBJ1-6; D possibly corresponds to TRBD1 (6 bases). CDR1 is MNHEY, CDR2 SVGAGI, per germline. This CDR3 is 16 amino acids long. Deletions cut 5 bases from V and 2 bases from J, with 13 bases between. The CDR3 DNA follows: TGTGCCAGCAGTGACGGGACAAGCACCTATAATTCACCCCTCCACTTT. Translated, it gives CASSDGTSTYNSPLHF.

As concerns this clonotype: The conserved final phenylalanine or tryptophan is absent from the CDR3, which likely points to a read error. V gene TRBV5-1 combines with J gene TRBJ1-1, with a weak D call TRBD1 (6 bases). CDR1 and CDR2 from the germline V gene are SGHRS and YFSETQ. The CDR3 is 13 amino acids. The V end was cut by 4 bases, the J end by 1 base, with 8 bases between. CDR3 in amino acids: CASSMGQNTEAFL. The CDR3 region has the DNA TGCGCCAGCAGCATGGGACAGAACACTGAAGCTTTCCTT.

Regarding this clonotype: One end of the junction is discordant with germline, which a read error may explain. J is TRBJ1-1 and V is TRBV5-1; D is possibly TRBD1 (6 bases). This CDR3 comprises 14 residues. The V gene's germline CDR1 is SGHRS and CDR2 YFSETQ. The CDR3, as DNA: TGCGCCAGCAGCTCCGGGACAATGAACTCTGAAGCTTTCTTT. Protein: CASSSGTMNSEAFF.

This clonotype was seen ten or more times. V usage is TRBV29-1 and J usage is TRBJ2-7; 9 bases line up with TRBD1. Germline CDR1 reads SQVTM; CDR2 reads ANQGSEA. The junction had 12 bases not matched to a gene; V was cut back by 8 bases and J by 7 bases. The CDR3 consists of 13 residues. Here the CDR3 DNA reads TGCAGCACACGGGACAGGGTGTTGGAAGAGCAGTACTTC. The encoded protein is CSTRDRVLEEQYF.

In its sample, this clonotype was seen many times. At one of its ends the junction is not consistent with the germline gene, which may arise from a read error. The V and J genes are TRBV7-7 and TRBJ2-5; the match to TRBD2 covers 8 bases. CDR1 and CDR2 from the germline V gene are SSHAT and FNYEAQ (reference sequence). The CDR3 covers 15 residues. The CDR3 DNA sequence: TGTGCTAGCAGCCCTACTCCGGGACTAGAAAAGACCCAGTACTTC. Translation: CASSPTPGLEKTQYF.

This clonotype was seen many times. The chain employs TRBV7-9 and TRBJ1-5, with a possible D match to TRBD1 (6 bases). Trimming took 5 bases from V and 1 from J, leaving 15 bases between them. CDR1 SEHNR and CDR2 FQNEAQ come from the germline V gene (reference sequence). The CDR3 is made up of 16 amino acids. The CDR3 is CASSPGRGASNQPQHF. The CDR3 nucleotides read TGTGCCAGCAGCCCTGGCCGGGGGGCGAGCAATCAGCCCCAGCATTTT.

The chain combines TRBV14 with TRBJ2-5; 9 bases are shared with TRBD1. The CDR3 sequence is 16 residues long. After removal of 0 bases from V and 9 bases from J, the junction contained 11 bases not matched to a gene. Germline CDR1 SGHDN, CDR2 FVKESK. This CDR3 reads CASSQDPRQGVIPQYF. The CDR3 nucleotides are TGTGCCAGCAGCCAAGATCCGCGACAGGGGGTCATCCCCCAGTACTTC.

Ten or more counts support this clonotype. This chain joins TRBV6-6 and TRBJ1-1; D is unresolved. The CDR3 extends over 14 amino acids. Germline V gene data show CDR1 as MNHNY and CDR2 as SVGAGI (reference sequence). The V and J ends lost 7 bases and 0 bases respectively, with 12 bases between them. The CDR3 bases are TGTGCCAGCACTGAAGGGATGATGAACACTGAAGCTTTCTTT. As protein: CASTEGMMNTEAFF.

The J gene is TRBJ1-3, the V gene TRBV20-1; D is unclear. CDR1 and CDR2 from the germline V gene are DFQATT and SNEGSKA (reference sequence). The V end was cut by 6 bases, the J end by 1 base, with 19 bases between. This CDR3 comprises 16 residues. For the CDR3, the DNA is TGCAGTGCCCTGGGAGAAGGAGGAGCTTCTGGAAACACCATATATTTT. Amino acid sequence: CSALGEGGASGNTIYF.

This clonotype was observed a few times. V gene TRBV7-9 combines with J gene TRBJ1-1; 7 nucleotides align to TRBD1. The CDR3 covers 13 residues. From germline, CDR1 is SEHNR and CDR2 FQNEAQ (reference sequence). The V gene end was trimmed by 7 bases and the J gene end by 3 bases; junction bases not matched to a gene: 5. CDR3 nucleotide sequence: TGTGCCAGCATTAAGGGGGCCGACACTGAAGCTTTCTTT. It yields the protein CASIKGADTEAFF.

In this sample, this clonotype turned up many times. J is TRBJ1-2 and V is TRBV2, with 7 bases aligning to TRBD1. The junction had 3 bases not matched to a gene; V was cut back by 4 bases and J by 4 bases. The CDR3 has 13 residues. Germline loops: CDR1 SNHLY, CDR2 FYNNEI. CDR3 sequence: CASSVNRGYGYTF. Here the CDR3 DNA reads TGTGCCAGCAGTGTTAACAGGGGCTATGGCTACACCTTC.

This clonotype was counted many times. This chain joins TRBV7-2 and TRBJ1-4; TRBD1 agrees at 8 bases. Germline trimming cut 6 bases from V and 8 bases from J; bases unmatched to any gene: 8. The CDR3 totals 14 residues. Germline values: CDR1 SGHTA, CDR2 FQGNSA. The CDR3 sequence is CASSLQGVEEKLFF. CDR3 bases: TGTGCCAGCAGTTTACAGGGGGTGGAGGAAAAACTGTTTTTT.

This clonotype has a handful of counts. J is TRBJ1-1 and V is TRBV20-1, with 11 bases lining up with TRBD1. This CDR3 has 14 amino acids. With V trimmed by 1 base and J by 7 bases, 5 bases remained unmatched. Per germline, CDR1 DFQATT and CDR2 SNEGSKA (reference sequence). The CDR3 DNA reads TGCAGTGCTAGAGTGGACAGGGGGCGTGTTGAAGCTTTCTTT. This codes for CSARVDRGRVEAFF.

V usage is TRBV27 and J usage is TRBJ2-5; D not certain. The V end was cut by 6 bases, the J end by 4 bases, with 12 bases between. CDR1 is MNHEY and CDR2 is SMNVEV in the germline V gene (reference sequence). This CDR3 contains 13 residues. DNA for the CDR3: TGTGCCAGCAGACCGACATCCCGAGAGACCCAGTACTTC. It is translated as CASRPTSRETQYF.

This clonotype showed up many times. The CDR3 is CASRNLIGMGGYTF. CDR3 bases: TGTGCCAGCAGGAACCTAATAGGTATGGGAGGCTACACCTTC. The chain combines TRBV7-2 with TRBJ1-2; D call uncertain. CDR3 length: 14 amino acids. Germline CDR1 reads SGHTA; CDR2 reads FQGNSA. Trimming removed 6 bases at V and 8 bases at J, with 19 bases between.

The table lists this clonotype with many counts. This sequence joins TRBV5-6 and TRBJ1-1; D is uncertain. The CDR3 length is 11 residues. The V gene's germline CDR1 is SGHDT and CDR2 YYEEEE. Between the trimmed V and J ends, which lost 4 bases and 7 bases, there was a span of 8 bases. Written as DNA, the CDR3 is TGTGCCAGCAGCCGGGCCCTTGAAGCTTTCTTT. Encoded protein: CASSRALEAFF.

This clonotype was found a few times. The rearrangement uses TRBV7-9 and TRBJ1-4, with a weak D call TRBD1 (6 bases). Germline CDR1 and CDR2: SEHNR and FQNEAQ (reference sequence). With 5 bases removed from V and 8 bases from J, the gap between germline ends came to 24 bases. The CDR3 has 17 residues. The CDR3 sequence is CASSDTGTLGGIEKLFF. The CDR3 DNA sequence: TGTGCCAGCAGCGATACCGGGACATTAGGAGGGATAGAAAAACTGTTTTTT.

Notes on this clonotype: Sequence at one end of the junction differs from germline and may be a read error. The J gene is TRBJ2-7, the V gene TRBV4-1, with D unresolved. This CDR3 has 15 residues. Germline-derived CDR1 and CDR2 are MGHRA and YSYEKL. In DNA, the CDR3 is TGCGCCGGCAGCCAAGATCCAGGTCGTGATGCCGAGCAGTACTTC. Its protein product is CAGSQDPGRDAEQYF.

Points on this clonotype: A read error may explain this, as a much larger clone is one base away. The chain uses TRBV6-5 and TRBJ2-5, with a weak D call TRBD2 (5 bases). CDR1 MNHEY and CDR2 SVGAGI come from the germline V gene. The CDR3 is made up of 11 amino acids. CDR3 coding DNA: TGTGCCAGCAGTTACGAGCGGACCCAGTGCTTC. This sequence encodes CASSYERTQCF.

Points on this clonotype: Its ends do not fully match the called genes, so a read error is possible. This sequence joins TRBV4-3 and TRBJ2-5; D perhaps matches TRBD2 (5 bases). The length of the CDR3 is 16 residues. In germline, CDR1 is LGHNA, CDR2 YSLEER. This CDR3 is CASSQEYGGSWETLYF. The DNA of the CDR3 is TGCGCCAGCAGCCAAGAATACGGAGGATCGTGGGAGACCCTGTACTTC.